This paragraph covers one T cell receptor (beta chain) sequence. Noted time point: pre-treatment sample, taken before nivolumab and TIL therapy. The libraries were made with immunoSEQ v3. Assay: immunoSEQ multiplex PCR; the TCRdb copy retains only in-frame clones and omits some. The sample holds approximately 10,000 clones, approximately 80% seen once. The data stem from a study of TIL therapy for anti-PD-1-resistant metastatic lung cancer. At the level of the study: Patients then received nivolumab; progressors got lymphodepletion, TIL and IL-2.

Germline values: CDR1 ENHRY, CDR2 SYGVKD. This CDR3 spans 16 amino acids. Trimming took 4 bases from V and 0 from J; bases not matched to a gene: 6. The chain uses TRBV10-3 and TRBJ1-2; the match to TRBD1 covers 9 bases. This TCR was recovered from a person between 25 and 80 years old with non-small cell lung cancer. Specimen: blood, collected at baseline. The CDR3 region is CAISGQGQGTNYGYTF. CDR3 sequence (DNA): TGTGCCATCAGTGGCCAGGGACAGGGTACTAACTATGGCTACACCTTC.